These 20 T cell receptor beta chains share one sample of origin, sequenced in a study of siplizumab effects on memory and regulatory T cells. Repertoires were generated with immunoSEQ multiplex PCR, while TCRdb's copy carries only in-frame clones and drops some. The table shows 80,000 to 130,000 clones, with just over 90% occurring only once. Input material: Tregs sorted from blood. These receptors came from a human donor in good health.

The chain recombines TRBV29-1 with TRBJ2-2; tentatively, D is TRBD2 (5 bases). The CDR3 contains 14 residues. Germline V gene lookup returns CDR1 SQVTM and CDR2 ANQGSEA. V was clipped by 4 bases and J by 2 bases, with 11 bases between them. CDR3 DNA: TGCAGCGTTGGTCCGACGGGAAACACCGGGGAGCTGTTTTTT. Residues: CSVGPTGNTGELFF.

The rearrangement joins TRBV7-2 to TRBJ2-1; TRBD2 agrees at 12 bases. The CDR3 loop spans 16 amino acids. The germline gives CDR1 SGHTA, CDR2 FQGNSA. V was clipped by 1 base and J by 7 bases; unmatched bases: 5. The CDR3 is CASSLDLAGGRNEQFF. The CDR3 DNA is TGTGCCAGCAGCTTAGATCTAGCGGGAGGGCGGAATGAGCAGTTCTTC.

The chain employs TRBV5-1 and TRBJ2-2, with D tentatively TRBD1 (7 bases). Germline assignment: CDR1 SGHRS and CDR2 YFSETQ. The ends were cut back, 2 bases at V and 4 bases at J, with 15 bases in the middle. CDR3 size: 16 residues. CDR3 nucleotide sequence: TGCGCCAGCAGCTTACAGGGGAGGACTTTCACCGGGGAGCTGTTTTTT. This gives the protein CASSLQGRTFTGELFF. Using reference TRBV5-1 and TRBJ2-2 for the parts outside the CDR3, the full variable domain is KAGVTQTPRYLIKTRGQQVTLSCSPISGHRSVSWYQQTPGQGLQFLFEYFSETQRNKGNFPGRFSGRQFSNSRSEMNVSTLELGDSALYLCASSLQGRTFTGELFFGEGSRLTVL.

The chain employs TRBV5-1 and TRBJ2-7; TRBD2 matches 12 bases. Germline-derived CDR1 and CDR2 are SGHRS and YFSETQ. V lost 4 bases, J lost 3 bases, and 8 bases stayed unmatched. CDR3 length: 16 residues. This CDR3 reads CASSGSGTSGLYEQYF. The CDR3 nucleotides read TGCGCCAGCAGCGGTTCCGGGACTAGCGGGCTCTACGAGCAGTACTTC.

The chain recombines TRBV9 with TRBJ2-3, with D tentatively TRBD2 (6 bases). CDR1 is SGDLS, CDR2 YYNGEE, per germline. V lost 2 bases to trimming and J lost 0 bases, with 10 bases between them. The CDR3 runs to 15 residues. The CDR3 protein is CASSVLAASTDTQYF. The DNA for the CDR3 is TGTGCCAGCAGCGTCTTAGCGGCTAGCACAGATACGCAGTATTTT.

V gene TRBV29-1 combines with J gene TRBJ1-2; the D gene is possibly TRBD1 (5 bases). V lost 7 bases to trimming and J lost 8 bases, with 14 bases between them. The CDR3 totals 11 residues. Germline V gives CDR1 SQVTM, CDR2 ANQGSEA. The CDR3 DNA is TGCAGCGCCGAGGGGTCTCAAGGCTACACCTTC. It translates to CSAEGSQGYTF.

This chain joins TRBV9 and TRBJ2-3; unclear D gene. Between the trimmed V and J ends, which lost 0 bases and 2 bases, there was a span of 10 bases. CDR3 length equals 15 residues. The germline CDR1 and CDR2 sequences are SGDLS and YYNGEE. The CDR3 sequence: CASSVGRINTDTQYF. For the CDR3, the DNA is TGTGCCAGCAGCGTAGGACGGATTAACACAGATACGCAGTATTTT.

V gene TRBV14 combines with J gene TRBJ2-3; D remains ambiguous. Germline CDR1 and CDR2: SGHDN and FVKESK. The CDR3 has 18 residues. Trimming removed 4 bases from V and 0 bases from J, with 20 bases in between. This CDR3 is CASSPKDGIFPSTDTQYF. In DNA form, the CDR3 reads TGTGCCAGCAGCCCGAAGGACGGTATATTCCCTAGCACAGATACGCAGTATTTT.

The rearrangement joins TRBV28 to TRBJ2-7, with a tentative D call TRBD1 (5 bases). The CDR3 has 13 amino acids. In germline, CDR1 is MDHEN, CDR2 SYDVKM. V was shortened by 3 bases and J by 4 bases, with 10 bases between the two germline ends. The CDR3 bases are TGTGCCAGCAGTTTGATTCAGGGATACGAGCAGTACTTC. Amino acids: CASSLIQGYEQYF. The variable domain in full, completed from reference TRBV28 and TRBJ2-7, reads DVKVTQSSRYLVKRTGEKVFLECVQDMDHENMFWYRQDPGLGLRLIYFSYDVKMKEKGDIPEGYSVSREKKERFSLILESASTNQTSMYLCASSLIQGYEQYFGPGTRLTVT.

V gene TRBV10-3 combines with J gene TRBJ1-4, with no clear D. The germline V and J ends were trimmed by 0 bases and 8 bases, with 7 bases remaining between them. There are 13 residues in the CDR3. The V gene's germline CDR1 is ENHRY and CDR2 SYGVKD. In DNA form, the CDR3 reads TGTGCCATCAGTGAGTCAGCGGGAGAAAAACTGTTTTTT. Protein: CAISESAGEKLFF.

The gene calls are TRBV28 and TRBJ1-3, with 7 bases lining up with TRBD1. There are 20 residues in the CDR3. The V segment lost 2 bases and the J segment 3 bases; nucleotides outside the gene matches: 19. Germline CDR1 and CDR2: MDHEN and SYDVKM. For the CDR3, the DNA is TGTGCCAGCAGTTTAGGTCAGATACAGGGGAGAATCGGCCGTGGAAACACCATATATTTT. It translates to CASSLGQIQGRIGRGNTIYF.

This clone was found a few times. The CDR3 coding sequence is TGCAGCGTTGCGGCAGGACAGAGCACAGATACGCAGTATTTT. It is translated as CSVAAGQSTDTQYF. V is TRBV29-1 and J is TRBJ2-3, with D possibly being TRBD1 (6 bases). CDR3 length equals 14 residues. The V end was cut by 4 bases, the J end by 0 bases, with 11 bases between. Germline CDR1 SQVTM, CDR2 ANQGSEA.

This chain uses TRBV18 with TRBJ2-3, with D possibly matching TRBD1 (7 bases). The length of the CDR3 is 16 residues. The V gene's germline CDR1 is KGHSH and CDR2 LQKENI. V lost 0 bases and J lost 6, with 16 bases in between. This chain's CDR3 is CASSPPGGGVSDTQYF. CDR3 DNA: TGTGCCAGCTCACCACCAGGAGGGGGCGTGAGTGATACGCAGTATTTT. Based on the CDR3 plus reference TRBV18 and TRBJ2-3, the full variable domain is NAGVMQNPRHLVRRRGQEARLRCSPMKGHSHVYWYRQLPEEGLKFMVYLQKENIIDESGMPKERFSAEFPKEGPSILRIQQVVRGDSAAYFCASSPPGGGVSDTQYFGPGTRLTVL.

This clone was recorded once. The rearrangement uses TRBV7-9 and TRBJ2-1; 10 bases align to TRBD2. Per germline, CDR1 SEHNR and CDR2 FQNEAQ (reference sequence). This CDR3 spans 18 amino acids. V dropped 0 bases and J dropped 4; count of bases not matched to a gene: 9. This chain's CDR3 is CASSLAVYTSGMYNEQFF. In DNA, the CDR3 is TGTGCCAGCAGCTTAGCTGTCTATACTAGCGGGATGTACAATGAGCAGTTCTTC.

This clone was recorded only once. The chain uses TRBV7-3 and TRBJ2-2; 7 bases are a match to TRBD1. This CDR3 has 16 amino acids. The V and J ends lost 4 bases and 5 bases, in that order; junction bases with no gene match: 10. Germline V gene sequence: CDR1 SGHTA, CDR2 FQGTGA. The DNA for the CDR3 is TGTGCCAGCAGCTCATCAAACAGGGGACGGACCGGGGAGCTGTTTTTT. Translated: CASSSSNRGRTGELFF.

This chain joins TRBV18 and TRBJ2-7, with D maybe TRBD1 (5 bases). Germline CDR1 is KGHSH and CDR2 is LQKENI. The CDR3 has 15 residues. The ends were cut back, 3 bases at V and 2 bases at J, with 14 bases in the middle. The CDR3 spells CASSPLGRGTYEQYF. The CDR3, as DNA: TGTGCCAGCTCACCGCTCGGAAGGGGCACCTACGAGCAGTACTTC.

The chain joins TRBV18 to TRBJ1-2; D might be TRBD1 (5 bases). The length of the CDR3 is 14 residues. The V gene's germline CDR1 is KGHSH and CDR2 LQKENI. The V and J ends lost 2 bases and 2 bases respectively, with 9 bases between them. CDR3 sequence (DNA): TGTGCCAGCTCACCAAGGGGATTAAACTATGGCTACACCTTC. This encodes CASSPRGLNYGYTF. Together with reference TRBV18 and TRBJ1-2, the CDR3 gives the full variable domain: NAGVMQNPRHLVRRRGQEARLRCSPMKGHSHVYWYRQLPEEGLKFMVYLQKENIIDESGMPKERFSAEFPKEGPSILRIQQVVRGDSAAYFCASSPRGLNYGYTFGSGTRLTVV.

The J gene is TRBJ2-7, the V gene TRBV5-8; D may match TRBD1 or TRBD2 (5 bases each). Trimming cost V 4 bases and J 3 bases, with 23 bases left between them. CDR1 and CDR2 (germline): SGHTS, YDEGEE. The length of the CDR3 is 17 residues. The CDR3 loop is CASSPFGAATTRYEQYF. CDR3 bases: TGTGCCAGCAGCCCCTTCGGGGCGGCCACGACGCGCTACGAGCAGTACTTC.

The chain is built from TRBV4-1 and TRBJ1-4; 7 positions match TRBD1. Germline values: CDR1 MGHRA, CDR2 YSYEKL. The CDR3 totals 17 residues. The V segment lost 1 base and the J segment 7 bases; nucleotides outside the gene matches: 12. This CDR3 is CASSQGLWTGLAEKLFF. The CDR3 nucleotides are TGCGCCAGCAGCCAAGGACTCTGGACAGGACTAGCTGAAAAACTGTTTTTT.

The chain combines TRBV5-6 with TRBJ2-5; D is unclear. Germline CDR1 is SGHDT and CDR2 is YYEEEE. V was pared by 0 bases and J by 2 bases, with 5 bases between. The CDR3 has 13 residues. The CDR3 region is CASSLGGQETQYF. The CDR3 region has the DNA TGTGCCAGCAGCTTGGGGGGACAAGAGACCCAGTACTTC.